This T cell receptor beta chain originates from a study of cytomegalovirus exposure and HLA in healthy donors. Study context: From 190 million or so T cells, an earlier analysis saw 117 million unique TCR beta sequences. Early release data held tens of millions of unique TCRs from HLA-typed donors. Study observations and caveats: A later look showed TCR association rates differing by HLA locus, highest for DRB1 and lowest for HLA-C.

The CDR3 length is 15 residues. Trimming cost V 4 bases and J 2 bases; bases outside gene matches: 5. From germline, CDR1 is MDHEN and CDR2 SYDVKM. As for this clone: Its specificity is unknown.

Primers for the PCR totalled 60 Vbeta and 13 Jbeta. The repertoire was sequenced with immunoSEQ multiplex PCR; TCRdb's copy has only in-frame clones and lacks some. Among around 200,000 clones listed, approximately 83% were seen once. The chain is built from TRBV28 and TRBJ2-7; 10 positions agree with TRBD2. The TCR comes from a girl aged 10 to 17 in good health and CMV-seronegative. Sequencing was carried out using PBMCs. CDR3 DNA: TGTGCCAGCAGTTCGATAGCGGGGGGCACCTACGAGCAGTACTTC. This gives the protein CASSSIAGGTYEQYF.